This T cell receptor beta chain was sequenced in a study of T cells after posttransplantation cyclophosphamide. From germline, CDR1 is SGHRS and CDR2 YFSETQ. The V gene lost 0 bases and the J gene lost 4 bases, with 7 bases spanning the gap. This CDR3 region has 14 residues. TCRdb's table, derived via immunoSEQ multiplex PCR, lists solely in-frame clones and lacks some. The top ten clones hold approximately 2% of a sample with approximately 21,000 clones, 80% to 90% of them seen once. Controls had myeloablative marrow grafts with methotrexate and calcineurin inhibitor, sampled at 1 year. The TCR originated in a female patient between 30 and 40 years old who received an allogeneic stem cell transplant from an unrelated donor, was CMV-positive, and had acute and chronic GVHD. Some T cells may possibly be graft donor cells. The sample in question was PBMCs, obtained around 53 weeks after allogeneic stem cell transplant with calcineurin inhibitor and methotrexate. V gene TRBV5-1 combines with J gene TRBJ1-4; D not certain. The CDR3 bases are TGCGCCAGCAGCTTGGACAGCCGTAATGAAAAACTGTTTTTT. Translating it yields CASSLDSRNEKLFF.